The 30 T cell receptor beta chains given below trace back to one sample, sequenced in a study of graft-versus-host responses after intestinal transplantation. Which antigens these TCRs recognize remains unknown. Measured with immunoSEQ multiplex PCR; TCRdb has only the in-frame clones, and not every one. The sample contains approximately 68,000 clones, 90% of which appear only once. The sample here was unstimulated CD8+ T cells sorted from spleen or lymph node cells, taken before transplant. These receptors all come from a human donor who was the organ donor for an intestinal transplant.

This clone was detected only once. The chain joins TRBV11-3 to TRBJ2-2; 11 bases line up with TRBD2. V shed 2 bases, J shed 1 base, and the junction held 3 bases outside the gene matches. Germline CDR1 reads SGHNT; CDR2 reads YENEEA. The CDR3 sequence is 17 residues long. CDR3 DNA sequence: TGTGCCAGCAGCTTACTAGCGGGGGGACTGAACACCGGGGAGCTGTTTTTT. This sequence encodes CASSLLAGGLNTGELFF.

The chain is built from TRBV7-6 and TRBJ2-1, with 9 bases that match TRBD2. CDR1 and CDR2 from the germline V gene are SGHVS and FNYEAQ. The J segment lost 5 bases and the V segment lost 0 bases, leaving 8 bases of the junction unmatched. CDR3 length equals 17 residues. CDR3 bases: TGTGCCAGCAGCTTAGCCCCGGAGCGGGGGGCTCACAATGAGCAGTTCTTC. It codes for CASSLAPERGAHNEQFF. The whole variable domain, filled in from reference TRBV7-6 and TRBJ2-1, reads GAGVSQSPRYKVTKRGQDVALRCDPISGHVSLYWYRQALGQGPEFLTYFNYEAQQDKSGLPNDRFSAERPEGSISTLTIQRTEQRDSAMYRCASSLAPERGAHNEQFFGPGTRLTVL.

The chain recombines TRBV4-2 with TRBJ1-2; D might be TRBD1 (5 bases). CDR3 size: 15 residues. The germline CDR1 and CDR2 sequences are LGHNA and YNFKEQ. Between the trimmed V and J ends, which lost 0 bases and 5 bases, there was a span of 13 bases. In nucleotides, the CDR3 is TGTGCCAGCAGCCAAGATGAACAGGACGTATATGGCTACACCTTC. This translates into CASSQDEQDVYGYTF.

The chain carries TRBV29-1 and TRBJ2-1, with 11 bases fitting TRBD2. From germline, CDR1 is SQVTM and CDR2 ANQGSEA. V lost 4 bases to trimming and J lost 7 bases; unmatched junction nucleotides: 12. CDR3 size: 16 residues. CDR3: CSVAVSGGASSNEQFF. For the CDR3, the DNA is TGCAGCGTTGCGGTTAGCGGGGGGGCTTCGTCAAATGAGCAGTTCTTC.

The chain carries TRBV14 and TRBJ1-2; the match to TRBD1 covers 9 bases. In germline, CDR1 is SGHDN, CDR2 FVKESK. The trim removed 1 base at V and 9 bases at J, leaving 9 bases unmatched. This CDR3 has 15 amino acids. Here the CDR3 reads CASSQVGWTGESYTF. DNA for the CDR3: TGTGCCAGCAGCCAAGTTGGCTGGACAGGGGAAAGCTACACCTTC.

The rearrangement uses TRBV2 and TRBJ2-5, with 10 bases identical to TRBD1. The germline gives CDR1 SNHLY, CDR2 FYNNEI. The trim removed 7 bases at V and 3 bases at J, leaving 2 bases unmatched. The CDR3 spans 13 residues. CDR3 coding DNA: TGTGCCAGCAAGGGGACAGGGGAAGAGACCCAGTACTTC. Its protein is CASKGTGEETQYF.

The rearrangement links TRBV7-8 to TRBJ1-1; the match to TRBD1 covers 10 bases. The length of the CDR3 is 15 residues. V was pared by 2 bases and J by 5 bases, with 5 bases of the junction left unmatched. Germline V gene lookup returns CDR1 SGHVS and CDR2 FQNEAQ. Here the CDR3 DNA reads TGTGCCAGCAGCTTACGACAGGGGGCTGAGACTGAAGCTTTCTTT. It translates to CASSLRQGAETEAFF.

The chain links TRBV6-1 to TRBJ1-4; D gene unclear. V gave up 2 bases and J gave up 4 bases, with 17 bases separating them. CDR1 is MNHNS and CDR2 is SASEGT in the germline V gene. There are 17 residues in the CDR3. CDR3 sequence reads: CASSEREPGGGNEKLFF. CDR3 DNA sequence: TGTGCCAGCAGTGAAAGGGAGCCTGGAGGAGGTAATGAAAAACTGTTTTTT.

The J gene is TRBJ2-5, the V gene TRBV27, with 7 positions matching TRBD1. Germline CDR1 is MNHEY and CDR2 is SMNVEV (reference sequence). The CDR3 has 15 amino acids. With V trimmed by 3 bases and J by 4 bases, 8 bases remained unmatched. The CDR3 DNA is TGTGCCAGCAGTTTGTTTCAGGGGGTGGGAGAGACCCAGTACTTC. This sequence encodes CASSLFQGVGETQYF.

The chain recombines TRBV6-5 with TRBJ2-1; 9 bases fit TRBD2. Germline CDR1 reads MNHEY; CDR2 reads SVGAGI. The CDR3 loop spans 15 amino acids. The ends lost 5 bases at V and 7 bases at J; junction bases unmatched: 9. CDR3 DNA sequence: TGTGCCAGCAGTGCCTCTGGACTAGCGTCAAATGAGCAGTTCTTC. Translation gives CASSASGLASNEQFF.

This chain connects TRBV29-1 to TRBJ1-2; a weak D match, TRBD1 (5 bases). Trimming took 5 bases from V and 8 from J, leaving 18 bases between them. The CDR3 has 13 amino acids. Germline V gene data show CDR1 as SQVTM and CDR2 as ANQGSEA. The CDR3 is CSVRLSQGRGYTF. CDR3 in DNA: TGCAGCGTTAGGCTCAGTCAGGGAAGAGGCTACACCTTC.

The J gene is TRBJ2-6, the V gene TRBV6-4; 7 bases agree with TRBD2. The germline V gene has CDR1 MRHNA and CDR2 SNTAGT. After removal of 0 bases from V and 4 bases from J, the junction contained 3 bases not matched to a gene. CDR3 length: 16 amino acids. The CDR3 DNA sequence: TGTGCCAGCAGTGACTCGGGGGGGAACGGGGCCAACGTCCTGACTTTC. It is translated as CASSDSGGNGANVLTF.

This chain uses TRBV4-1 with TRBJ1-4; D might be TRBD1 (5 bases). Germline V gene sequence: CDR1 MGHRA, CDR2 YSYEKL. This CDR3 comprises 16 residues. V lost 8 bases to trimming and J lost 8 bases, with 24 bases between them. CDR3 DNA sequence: TGCGCCAGCCAAAGTGGCAGGGTCAATGGTCACGAAAAACTGTTTTTT. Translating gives CASQSGRVNGHEKLFF.

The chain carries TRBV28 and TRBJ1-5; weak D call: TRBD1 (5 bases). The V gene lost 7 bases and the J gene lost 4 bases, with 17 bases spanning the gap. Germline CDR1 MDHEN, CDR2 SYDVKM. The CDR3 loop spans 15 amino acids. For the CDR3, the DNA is TGTGCCAGCATCCCCCGGGGGGATGGGAATCAGCCCCAGCATTTT. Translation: CASIPRGDGNQPQHF.

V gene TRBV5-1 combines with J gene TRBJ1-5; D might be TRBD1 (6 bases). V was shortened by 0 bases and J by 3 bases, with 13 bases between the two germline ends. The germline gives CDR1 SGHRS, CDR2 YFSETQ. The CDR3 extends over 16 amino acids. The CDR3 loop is CASSLGGNRVNQPQHF. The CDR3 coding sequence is TGCGCCAGCAGCTTGGGGGGGAACAGGGTCAATCAGCCCCAGCATTTT.

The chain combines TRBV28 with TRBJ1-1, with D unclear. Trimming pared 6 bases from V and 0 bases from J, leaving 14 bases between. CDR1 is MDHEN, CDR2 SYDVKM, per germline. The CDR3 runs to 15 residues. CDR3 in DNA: TGTGCCAGCAGGGGAGCGACTGGCTTGAACACTGAAGCTTTCTTT. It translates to CASRGATGLNTEAFF.

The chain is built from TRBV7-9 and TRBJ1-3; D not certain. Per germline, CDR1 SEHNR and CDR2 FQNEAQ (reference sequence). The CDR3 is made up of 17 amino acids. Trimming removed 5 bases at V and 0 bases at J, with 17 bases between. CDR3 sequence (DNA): TGTGCCAGCAGCCCCTATCCCTCTGTCGGCTCTGGAAACACCATATATTTT. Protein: CASSPYPSVGSGNTIYF.

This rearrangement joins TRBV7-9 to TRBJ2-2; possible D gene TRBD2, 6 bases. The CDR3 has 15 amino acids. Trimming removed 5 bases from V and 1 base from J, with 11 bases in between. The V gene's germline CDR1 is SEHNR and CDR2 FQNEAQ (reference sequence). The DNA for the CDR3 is TGTGCCAGCAGCGAGGAGGGTGTGAACACCGGGGAGCTGTTTTTT. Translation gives CASSEEGVNTGELFF.

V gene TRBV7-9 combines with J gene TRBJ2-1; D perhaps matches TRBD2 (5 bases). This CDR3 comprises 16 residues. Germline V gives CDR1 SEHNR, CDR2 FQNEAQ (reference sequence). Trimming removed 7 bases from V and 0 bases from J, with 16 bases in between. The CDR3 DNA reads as TGTGCCAGCACCGAAACTCGGGAAAGCTCCTACAATGAGCAGTTCTTC. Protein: CASTETRESSYNEQFF.

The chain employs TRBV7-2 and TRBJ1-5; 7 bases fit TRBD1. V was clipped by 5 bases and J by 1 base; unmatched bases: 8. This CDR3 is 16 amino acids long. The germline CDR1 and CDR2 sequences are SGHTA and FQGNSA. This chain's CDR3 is CASSPSGQPSNQPQHF. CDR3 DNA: TGTGCCAGCAGCCCCTCGGGACAGCCAAGCAATCAGCCCCAGCATTTT.

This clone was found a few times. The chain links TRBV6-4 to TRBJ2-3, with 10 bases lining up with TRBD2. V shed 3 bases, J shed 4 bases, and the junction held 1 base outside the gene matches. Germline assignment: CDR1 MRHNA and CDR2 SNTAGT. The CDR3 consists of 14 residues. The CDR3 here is CASSESGGADTQYF. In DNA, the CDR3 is TGTGCCAGCAGTGAAAGCGGGGGGGCAGATACGCAGTATTTT.

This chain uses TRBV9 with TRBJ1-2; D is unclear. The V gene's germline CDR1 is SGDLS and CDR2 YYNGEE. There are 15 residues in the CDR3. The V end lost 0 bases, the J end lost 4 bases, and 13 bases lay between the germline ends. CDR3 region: CASSVDAKQSYGYTF. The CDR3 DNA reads TGTGCCAGCAGCGTAGATGCAAAACAGTCCTATGGCTACACCTTC.

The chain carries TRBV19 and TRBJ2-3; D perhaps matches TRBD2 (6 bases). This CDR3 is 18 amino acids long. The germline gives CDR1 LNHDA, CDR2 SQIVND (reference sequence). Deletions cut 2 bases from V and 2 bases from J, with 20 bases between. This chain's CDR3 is CASSIPLGWGVDTDTQYF. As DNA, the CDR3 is TGTGCCAGTAGTATACCCCTGGGTTGGGGGGTAGACACAGATACGCAGTATTTT.

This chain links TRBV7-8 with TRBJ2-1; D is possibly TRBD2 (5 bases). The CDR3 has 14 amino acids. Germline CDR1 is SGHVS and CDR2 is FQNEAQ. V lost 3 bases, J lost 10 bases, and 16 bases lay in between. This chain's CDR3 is CASSFLAGGVEQFF. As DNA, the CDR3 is TGTGCCAGCAGCTTCCTAGCTGGTGGGGTCGAGCAGTTCTTC.

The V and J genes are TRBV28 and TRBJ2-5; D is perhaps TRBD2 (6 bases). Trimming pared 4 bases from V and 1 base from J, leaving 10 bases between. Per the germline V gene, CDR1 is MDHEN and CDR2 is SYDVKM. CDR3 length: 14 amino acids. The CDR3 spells CASSSGRGQETQYF. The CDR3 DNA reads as TGTGCCAGCAGTTCTGGGCGGGGCCAAGAGACCCAGTACTTC.

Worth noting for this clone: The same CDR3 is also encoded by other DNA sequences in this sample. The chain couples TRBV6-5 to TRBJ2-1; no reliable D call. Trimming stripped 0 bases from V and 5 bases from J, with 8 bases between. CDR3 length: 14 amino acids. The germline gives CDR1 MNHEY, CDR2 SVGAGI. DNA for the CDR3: TGTGCCAGCAGTTACTCGGCTGGAGACAATGAGCAGTTCTTC. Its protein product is CASSYSAGDNEQFF.

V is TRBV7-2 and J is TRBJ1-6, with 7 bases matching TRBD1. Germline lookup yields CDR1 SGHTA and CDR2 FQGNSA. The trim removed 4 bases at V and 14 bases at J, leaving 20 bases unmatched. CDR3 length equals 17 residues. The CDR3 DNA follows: TGTGCCAGCAGCTCCCCGGGACAGCCCGCAGGGGTTCTAGCCCTCCACTTT. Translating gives CASSSPGQPAGVLALHF. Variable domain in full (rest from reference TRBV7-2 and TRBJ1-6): GAGVSQSPSNKVTEKGKDVELRCDPISGHTALYWYRQSLGQGLEFLIYFQGNSAPDKSGLPSDRFSAERTGGSVSTLTIQRTQQEDSAVYLCASSSPGQPAGVLALHFGNGTRLTVT.

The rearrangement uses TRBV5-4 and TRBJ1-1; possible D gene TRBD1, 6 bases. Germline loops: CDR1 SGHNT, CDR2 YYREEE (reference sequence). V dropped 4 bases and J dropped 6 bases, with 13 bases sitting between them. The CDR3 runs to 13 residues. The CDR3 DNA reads TGTGCCAGCAGCCTTACAGGGCTCCCTGAAGCTTTCTTT. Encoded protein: CASSLTGLPEAFF.

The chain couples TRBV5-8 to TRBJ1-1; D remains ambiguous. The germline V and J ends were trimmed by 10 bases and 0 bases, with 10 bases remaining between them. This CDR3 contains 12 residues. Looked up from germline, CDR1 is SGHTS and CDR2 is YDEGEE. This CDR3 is CAGHSMNTEAFF. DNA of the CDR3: TGTGCCGGCCACAGCATGAACACTGAAGCTTTCTTT.

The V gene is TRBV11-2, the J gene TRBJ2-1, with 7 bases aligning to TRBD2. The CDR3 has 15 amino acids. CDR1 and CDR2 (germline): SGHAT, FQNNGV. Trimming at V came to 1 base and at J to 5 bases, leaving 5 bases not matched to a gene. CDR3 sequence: CASSLAPGLNNEQFF. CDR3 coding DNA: TGTGCCAGCAGCTTAGCCCCGGGACTAAACAATGAGCAGTTCTTC. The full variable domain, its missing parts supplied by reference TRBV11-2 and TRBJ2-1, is EAGVAQSPRYKIIEKRQSVAFWCNPISGHATLYWYQQILGQGPKLLIQFQNNGVVDDSQLPKDRFSAERLKGVDSTLKIQPAKLEDSAVYLCASSLAPGLNNEQFFGPGTRLTVL.